This T cell receptor beta chain was sequenced during a study of T cells expressing NK-cell markers. Study-level background: HCMV seropositivity marked most of the eight sequenced donors; one was seronegative. General observations from the study: Whether expanded NKG2C+ T cell clones recognized HCMV stayed uncertain.

This CDR3 has 14 amino acids. Looked up from germline, CDR1 is SGHRS and CDR2 is YFSETQ. No DNA is given; TCRdb re-called the 5' RACE reads and lists each CDR3 protein once. The sample's table shows about 260,000 distinct CDR3 sequences. A word on this clonotype: The antigen remains undetermined.

The V gene is TRBV5-1, the J gene TRBJ2-1; the D call of TRBD1 rests on TCRdb alone, since no DNA is present to check it. The clonotype comes from a woman aged 18-69 years in good health. Sequenced input: blood T cells: a sorted CD56 or NKG2C T cell subset, CD4+ or CD8+ T cells, or bulk PBMC T cells (not recorded which). CDR3 sequence: CASSGGTGINEQFF.